One sample yielded the 14 T cell receptor beta chains listed below, sequenced in a study of vaccination and CD4 T cells after COVID-19. Indicated treatment: roughly 10-day PBMC culture with coronavirus spike peptide pools or control peptides (ViraFEST assay). Ahead of the COVID-19 pandemic (2011-2018), the CD4+ T cells of the unexposed donor were collected. Once obtained from cultured CD4+ T cells, the DNA was sequenced using the Oncomine TCR Beta short-read assay. TCRdb re-called the PCR reads with MiXCR, one entry per CDR3 protein. The sample holds 8,000 to 9,000 distinct CDR3 sequences; approximately 51% are singletons and the top ten take 17%. Their recognized antigens are unknown. The source material was CD4+ T cells from blood, cultured in vitro. The receptors were gathered from a human donor in good health.

This clonotype occurred a few times. The chain employs TRBV6-5 and TRBJ1-2; weak D call: TRBD1 (6 bases). CDR1 MNHEY and CDR2 SVGAGI come from the germline V gene. This CDR3 spans 13 amino acids. The germline V and J ends were trimmed by 4 bases and 6 bases, with 12 bases remaining between them. The CDR3 nucleotides are TGTGCCAGCAGTTCACAGGGTGCGGATGGCTACACCTTC. Protein sequence: CASSSQGADGYTF.

The chain recombines TRBV25-1 with TRBJ2-7, with TRBD1 identical over 9 bases. The CDR3 is 17 amino acids. From germline, CDR1 is MGHDK and CDR2 SYGVNS. V lost 3 bases to trimming and J lost 0 bases; unmatched junction nucleotides: 9. DNA for the CDR3: TGTGCCAGCAGTGAGAGGGCCGGGGACAGGGACTCCTACGAGCAGTACTTC. Its translation: CASSERAGDRDSYEQYF.

This clonotype occurred a few times. This sequence joins TRBV6-1 and TRBJ1-2; D remains unclear. V was clipped by 1 base and J by 0 bases, with 9 bases between them. Germline V lookup: CDR1 MNHNS, CDR2 SASEGT. The CDR3 length is 15 residues. CDR3 protein: CASSEVLRANYGYTF. The DNA of the CDR3 is TGTGCCAGCAGTGAAGTACTGAGGGCTAACTATGGCTACACCTTC.

The chain links TRBV18 to TRBJ1-1, with D uncertain. CDR1 KGHSH and CDR2 LQKENI come from the germline V gene. Trimming pared 3 bases from V and 4 bases from J, leaving 9 bases between. The CDR3 runs to 13 residues. CDR3 bases: TGTGCCAGCTCACCCGGGGTTGGCACTGAAGCTTTCTTT. Translated: CASSPGVGTEAFF.

The CDR3 loop reads CSATGDTNTEAFF. The CDR3 nucleotides read TGCAGTGCTACAGGGGACACGAACACTGAAGCTTTCTTT. This chain joins TRBV20-1 and TRBJ1-1; tentative D call: TRBD1 (6 bases). V was trimmed by 4 bases and J by 1 base, leaving 10 bases between them. Germline V gene sequence: CDR1 DFQATT, CDR2 SNEGSKA (reference sequence). This CDR3 contains 13 residues.

This clonotype appeared a few times. This chain links TRBV24-1 with TRBJ2-7; no definite D call. V lost 2 bases, J lost 6 bases, and 4 bases lay in between. Germline CDR1 and CDR2: KGHDR and SFDVKD. This CDR3 has 11 residues. The DNA for the CDR3 is TGTGCCACCAGTGATTATTCCGAGCAGTACTTC. Its protein is CATSDYSEQYF.

This clonotype was observed a handful of times. This chain joins TRBV20-1 and TRBJ1-5; D not resolved. This CDR3 contains 15 residues. Deletions cut 1 base from V and 0 bases from J, with 10 bases between. Germline-derived CDR1 and CDR2 are DFQATT and SNEGSKA (reference sequence). This CDR3 reads CSARGGLYSNQPQHF. CDR3 sequence (DNA): TGCAGTGCTAGAGGTGGCCTATATAGCAATCAGCCCCAGCATTTT.

This chain links TRBV6-2 or TRBV6-3 with TRBJ2-5; 7 nucleotides agree with TRBD2. Germline-derived CDR1 and CDR2 are MNHEY and SVGEGT. This CDR3 is 14 amino acids long. V was pared by 4 bases and J by 0 bases, with 2 bases of the junction left unmatched. CDR3 sequence reads: CASSLGGNQETQYF. CDR3 coding DNA: TGTGCCAGCAGTTTGGGGGGGAACCAAGAGACCCAGTACTTC.

V is TRBV19 and J is TRBJ1-6; D may be TRBD1 (5 bases). Germline V gives CDR1 LNHDA, CDR2 SQIVND (reference sequence). Between the trimmed V and J ends, which lost 7 bases and 8 bases, there was a span of 15 bases. This CDR3 is 14 amino acids long. This CDR3 reads CASKFGQNDSPLHF. CDR3 coding DNA: TGTGCCAGTAAGTTCGGACAAAACGATTCACCCCTCCACTTT.

The chain uses TRBV7-8 and TRBJ1-2, with D tentatively TRBD1 (6 bases). This CDR3 contains 14 residues. CDR1 is SGHVS, CDR2 FQNEAQ, per germline. Trimming shortened V by 2 bases and J by 3 bases, and 10 bases separated the two germline ends. In DNA form, the CDR3 reads TGTGCCAGCAGCTTAATTGCAGGGGACTATGGCTACACCTTC. Encoded protein: CASSLIAGDYGYTF.

This chain connects TRBV6-5 to TRBJ1-2, with D uncertain. Trimming left V 0 bases short and J 5 bases short, with 16 bases between. The CDR3 runs 16 residues. Germline CDR1 and CDR2: MNHEY and SVGAGI. Here the CDR3 DNA reads TGTGCCAGCAGTTACTCGAAGTCCGGCAGCCTATATGGCTACACCTTC. Amino acid sequence: CASSYSKSGSLYGYTF.

The chain links TRBV4-1 to TRBJ1-1, with D possibly TRBD1 on 6 matching bases. The CDR3 runs 16 residues. With 1 base removed from V and 4 bases from J, the gap between germline ends came to 16 bases. Looked up from germline, CDR1 is MGHRA and CDR2 is YSYEKL. The CDR3 coding sequence is TGCGCCAGCAGCCAAGGAGGGGGAAGGGAGGGCACTGAAGCTTTCTTT. Amino acid sequence: CASSQGGGREGTEAFF.

This clonotype has more than one count but fewer than ten. This rearrangement joins TRBV20-1 to TRBJ1-5, with D tentatively TRBD1 (5 bases). V lost 6 bases and J lost 5, with 17 bases in between. Germline V CDR1 and CDR2: DFQATT, SNEGSKA (reference sequence). The CDR3 is 14 residues long. CDR3 DNA sequence: TGCAGTGCGACGGTGGGGCAGGGATATCAGCCCCAGCATTTT. Translation gives CSATVGQGYQPQHF.

This chain connects TRBV28 to TRBJ1-1; 8 nucleotides align to TRBD1. Trimming removed 5 bases from V and 4 bases from J; junction bases left unmatched: 6. This CDR3 has 14 residues. CDR1 is MDHEN and CDR2 is SYDVKM in the germline V gene. The CDR3 sequence is CASSVQGARTEAFF. DNA of the CDR3: TGTGCCAGCAGTGTTCAGGGGGCGCGCACTGAAGCTTTCTTT.